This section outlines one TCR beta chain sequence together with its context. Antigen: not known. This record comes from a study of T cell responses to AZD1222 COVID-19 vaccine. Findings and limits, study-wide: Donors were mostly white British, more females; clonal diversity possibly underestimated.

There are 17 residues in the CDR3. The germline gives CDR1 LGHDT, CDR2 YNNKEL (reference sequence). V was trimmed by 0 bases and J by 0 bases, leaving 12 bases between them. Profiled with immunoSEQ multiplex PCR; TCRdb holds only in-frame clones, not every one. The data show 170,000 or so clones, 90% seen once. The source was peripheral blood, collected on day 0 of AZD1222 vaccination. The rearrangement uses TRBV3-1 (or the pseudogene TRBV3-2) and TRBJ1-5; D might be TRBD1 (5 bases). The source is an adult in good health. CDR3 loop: CASSQEDSNTSNQPQHF. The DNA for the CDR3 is TGTGCCAGCAGCCAAGAAGACAGCAACACTAGCAATCAGCCCCAGCATTTT.